This T cell receptor beta chain was identified during a study of post-analysis software for immune sequencing data. TCR beta cDNA libraries had unique molecular identifiers. TCRdb fed the PCR reads into MiXCR, producing one record per CDR3 protein. This repertoire shows 650,000 to 850,000 distinct CDR3 sequences, about 57% found once; its top ten account for about 4.5%. Points on this clonotype: Its antigen is unidentified.

The CDR3 spans 11 residues. V lost 3 bases and J 7 bases, leaving 8 bases between the germline ends. Germline CDR1 is SGHRS and CDR2 is YFSETQ. Study findings and constraints: Compared with controls, patients had more of about five TRBV segments, including TRBV5-6, TRBV5-1 and TRBV20-1. Same-batch preparations were strongly co-clustered by F measure.

The origin of this receptor is a girl aged 10-17 years with multiple sclerosis. The V and J genes are TRBV5-1 and TRBJ2-7, with D uncertain. The sequenced material came from blood. As DNA, the CDR3 is TGCGCCAGCAGCTCCCTAACGGAGCAGTACTTC. This sequence encodes CASSSLTEQYF.